The 9 T cell receptor beta chains given below trace back to one sample, sequenced in a study of T-cell memory formation after mild COVID-19 (dated by TCRdb to the early 2020s). Libraries were made using 5' RACE. Sequencing instrument: Illumina NovaSeq 6000. Starting from the raw public reads, TCRdb applied fastp trimming at Q25, assembled clones with MiXCR and retained in-frame beta chains. Rows merge per CDR3 protein into single entries with the most common DNA and genes. The sample includes approximately 300,000 distinct CDR3 sequences, with about a sixth observed a single time. Clones ranked in the top ten supply 20% to 25% of the sample. Sequenced: PBMCs or a T cell subset sorted from them (not recorded which). The receptors originated from a man in his late teens or twenties who had mild COVID-19 (a few samples of this study predate the infection). The sample titles of this study are shuffled in the database, so cell type and time point are left out; the donor was told from shared clones.

This clonotype was seen a few times. The rearrangement uses TRBV5-5 and TRBJ1-5; D might be TRBD1 (6 bases). Germline V gene sequence: CDR1 SGHKS, CDR2 YYEKEE (reference sequence). The CDR3 consists of 15 residues. Trimming pared 1 base from V and 1 base from J, leaving 9 bases between. The CDR3 DNA reads as TGTGCCAGCAGCTTGAATACAGGGAGCAATCAGCCCCAGCATTTT. Translation gives CASSLNTGSNQPQHF.

This clonotype was seen more than once but under ten times. The gene calls are TRBV30 and TRBJ1-1; 9 bases agree with TRBD1. Germline CDR1 and CDR2: GTSNPN and SVGIG (reference sequence). With V trimmed by 5 bases and J by 0 bases, 1 base remained unmatched. This CDR3 is 13 amino acids long. The CDR3 DNA reads TGTGCCTGGGGGACAGGGATGAACACTGAAGCTTTCTTT. It translates to CAWGTGMNTEAFF.

This clonotype has more than one count but fewer than ten. The gene calls are TRBV5-1 and TRBJ2-3; D not resolved. The CDR3 covers 14 residues. Germline assignment: CDR1 SGHRS and CDR2 YFSETQ. V lost 1 base to trimming and J lost 5 bases, with 11 bases between them. The CDR3 region has the DNA TGCGCCAGCAGCTTGAACAGTATGAGAGATACGCAGTATTTT. It specifies CASSLNSMRDTQYF.

This clonotype was detected many times. This sequence joins TRBV12-3 or TRBV12-4 and TRBJ2-5; no reliable D call. V lost 8 bases and J 5 bases, leaving 9 bases between the germline ends. The CDR3 is 11 amino acids. The CDR3 DNA is TGTGCCAGCTCACCTCGGGAGACCCAGTACTTC. It yields the protein CASSPRETQYF.

This clonotype was observed at least ten times. The genes are TRBV2 and TRBJ2-1; D unresolved. The germline V gene has CDR1 SNHLY and CDR2 FYNNEI. Trimming removed 4 bases at V and 5 bases at J, with 18 bases between. The CDR3 runs 16 residues. CDR3 in amino acids: CASSGRSRLNHNEQFF. DNA of the CDR3: TGTGCCAGCAGTGGTCGCAGCCGTCTAAATCACAATGAGCAGTTCTTC.

V gene TRBV11-2 combines with J gene TRBJ1-3, with unresolved D. The CDR3 sequence is 11 residues long. Per the germline V gene, CDR1 is SGHAT and CDR2 is FQNNGV. V was clipped by 2 bases and J by 9 bases, with 5 bases between them. CDR3 region: CASSLTGTIYF. The DNA of the CDR3 is TGTGCCAGCAGCTTAACGGGCACCATATATTTT.

The chain links TRBV20-1 to TRBJ2-3; 11 nucleotides match TRBD2. After removal of 6 bases from V and 1 base from J, the junction contained 12 bases not matched to a gene. This CDR3 is built from 17 residues. In germline, CDR1 is DFQATT, CDR2 SNEGSKA (reference sequence). For the CDR3, the DNA is TGCAGTGCGAGGTCTCTAGCGGGGGGACCGCGCACAGATACGCAGTATTTT. Protein: CSARSLAGGPRTDTQYF.

The chain employs TRBV28 and TRBJ2-7; 12 nucleotides line up with TRBD2. Looked up from germline, CDR1 is MDHEN and CDR2 is SYDVKM. V was pared by 6 bases and J by 5 bases, with 8 bases of the junction left unmatched. CDR3 size: 15 residues. CDR3 coding DNA: TGTGCCAGCAGGGCTAGCGGGGGGGTCTGGAACGAGCAGTACGTC. It yields the protein CASRASGGVWNEQYV.

This clonotype was seen more than once but under ten times. The chain couples TRBV5-4 to TRBJ2-7; 9 bases line up with TRBD1. The CDR3 contains 13 residues. Germline loops: CDR1 SGHNT, CDR2 YYREEE (reference sequence). Losses at the gene ends were 6 bases for V and 6 bases for J; bases not matched to a gene: 7. DNA of the CDR3: TGTGCCAGCACCTGGGACAGGGTCGGCGAGCAGTACTTC. Protein: CASTWDRVGEQYF.